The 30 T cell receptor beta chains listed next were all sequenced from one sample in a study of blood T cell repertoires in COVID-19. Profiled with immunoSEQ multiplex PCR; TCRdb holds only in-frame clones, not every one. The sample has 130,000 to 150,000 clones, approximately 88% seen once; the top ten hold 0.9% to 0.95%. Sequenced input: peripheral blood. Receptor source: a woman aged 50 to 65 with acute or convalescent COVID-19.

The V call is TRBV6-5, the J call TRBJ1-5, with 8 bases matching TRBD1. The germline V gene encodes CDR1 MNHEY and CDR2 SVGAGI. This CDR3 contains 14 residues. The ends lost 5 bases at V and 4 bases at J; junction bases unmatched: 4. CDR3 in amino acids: CASSPRTGNQPQHF. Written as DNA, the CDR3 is TGTGCCAGCAGTCCTCGGACAGGGAATCAGCCCCAGCATTTT.

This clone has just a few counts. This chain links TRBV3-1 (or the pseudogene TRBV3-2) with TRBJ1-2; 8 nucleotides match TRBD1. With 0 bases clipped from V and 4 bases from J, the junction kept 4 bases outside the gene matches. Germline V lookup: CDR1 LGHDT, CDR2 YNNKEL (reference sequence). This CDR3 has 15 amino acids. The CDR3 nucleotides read TGTGCCAGCAGCCAAGATGGGCAGGGGGCCTATGGCTACACCTTC. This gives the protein CASSQDGQGAYGYTF.

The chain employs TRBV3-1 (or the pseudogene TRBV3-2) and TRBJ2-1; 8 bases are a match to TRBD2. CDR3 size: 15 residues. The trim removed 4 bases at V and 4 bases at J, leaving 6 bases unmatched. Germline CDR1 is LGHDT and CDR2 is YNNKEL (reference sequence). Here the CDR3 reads CASSPSGSGYNEQFF. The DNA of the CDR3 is TGTGCCAGCAGCCCAAGCGGGAGTGGTTACAATGAGCAGTTCTTC.

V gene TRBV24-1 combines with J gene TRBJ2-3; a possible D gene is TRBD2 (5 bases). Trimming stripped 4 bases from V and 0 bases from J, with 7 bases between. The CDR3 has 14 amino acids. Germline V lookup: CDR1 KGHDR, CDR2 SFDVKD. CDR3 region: CATSDPGSTDTQYF. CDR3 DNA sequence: TGTGCCACCAGTGACCCGGGAAGCACAGATACGCAGTATTTT.

The CDR3 DNA reads as TGTGCCACGACGGGGAGGGGGGAGTACAATGAGCAGTTCTTC. Translating it yields CATTGRGEYNEQFF. The V gene is TRBV9, the J gene TRBJ2-1; maybe TRBD2 (7 bases). Trimming cost V 9 bases and J 4 bases, with 17 bases left between them. The germline V gene encodes CDR1 SGDLS and CDR2 YYNGEE. The CDR3 covers 14 residues.

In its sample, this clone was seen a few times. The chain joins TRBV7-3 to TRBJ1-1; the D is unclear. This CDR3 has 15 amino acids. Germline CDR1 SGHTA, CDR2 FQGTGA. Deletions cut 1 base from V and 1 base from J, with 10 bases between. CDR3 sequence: CASSLKAEENTEAFF. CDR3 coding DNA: TGTGCCAGCAGCTTAAAAGCGGAAGAGAACACTGAAGCTTTCTTT. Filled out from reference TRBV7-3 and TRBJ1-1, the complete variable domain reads GAGVSQTPSNKVTEKGKYVELRCDPISGHTALYWYRQSLGQGPEFLIYFQGTGAADDSGLPNDRFFAVRPEGSVSTLKIQRTERGDSAVYLCASSLKAEENTEAFFGQGTRLTVV.

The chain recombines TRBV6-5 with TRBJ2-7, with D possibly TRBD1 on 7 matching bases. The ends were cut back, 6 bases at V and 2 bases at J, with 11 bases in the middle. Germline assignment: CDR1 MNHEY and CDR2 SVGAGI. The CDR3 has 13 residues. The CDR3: CASRGGQTYEQYF. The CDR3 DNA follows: TGTGCCAGCAGGGGGGGACAGACCTACGAGCAGTACTTC.

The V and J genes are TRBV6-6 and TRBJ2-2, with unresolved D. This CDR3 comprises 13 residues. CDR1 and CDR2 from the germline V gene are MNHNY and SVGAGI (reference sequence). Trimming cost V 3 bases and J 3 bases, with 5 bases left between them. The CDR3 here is CASSYLHTGELFF. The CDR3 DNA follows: TGTGCCAGCAGTTATCTACACACCGGGGAGCTGTTTTTT.

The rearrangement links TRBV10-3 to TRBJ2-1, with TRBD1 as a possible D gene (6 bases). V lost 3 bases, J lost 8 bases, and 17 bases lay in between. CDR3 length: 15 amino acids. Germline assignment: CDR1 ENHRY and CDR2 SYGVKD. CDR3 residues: CAISDYRETSHEQFF. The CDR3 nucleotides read TGTGCCATCAGTGACTACAGGGAAACGAGCCATGAGCAGTTCTTC.

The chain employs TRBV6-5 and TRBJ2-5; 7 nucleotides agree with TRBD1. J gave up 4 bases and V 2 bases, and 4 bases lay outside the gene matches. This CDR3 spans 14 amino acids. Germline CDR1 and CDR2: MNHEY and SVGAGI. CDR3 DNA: TGTGCCAGCAGTTACGGGACAGTATCAGAGACCCAGTACTTC. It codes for CASSYGTVSETQYF.

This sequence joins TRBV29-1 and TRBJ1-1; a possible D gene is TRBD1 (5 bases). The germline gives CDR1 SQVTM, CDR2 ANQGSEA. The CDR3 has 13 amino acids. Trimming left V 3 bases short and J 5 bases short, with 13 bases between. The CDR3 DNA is TGCAGCGTTGAGGGGCAGGGTCGTACTGAAGCTTTCTTT. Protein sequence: CSVEGQGRTEAFF.

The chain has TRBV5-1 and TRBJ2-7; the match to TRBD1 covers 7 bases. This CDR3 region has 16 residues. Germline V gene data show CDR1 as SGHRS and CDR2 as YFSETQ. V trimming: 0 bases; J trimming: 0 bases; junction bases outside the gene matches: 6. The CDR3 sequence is CASSLEGGLSSYEQYF. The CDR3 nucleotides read TGCGCCAGCAGCTTGGAAGGGGGCCTAAGCTCCTACGAGCAGTACTTC.

The CDR3 spells CASRESTQGNTEAFF. The CDR3, as DNA: TGCGCCAGCAGGGAGAGCACCCAGGGAAACACTGAAGCTTTCTTT. The chain combines TRBV5-1 with TRBJ1-1, with D possibly matching TRBD1 (5 bases). This CDR3 has 15 residues. The V gene's germline CDR1 is SGHRS and CDR2 YFSETQ. V was clipped by 5 bases and J by 2 bases, with 16 bases between them.

The chain's CDR3 is CASSHRGLGVTDTQYF. The CDR3 DNA reads TGTGCCAGCAGCCATAGGGGGCTGGGGGTGACAGATACGCAGTATTTT. The chain is built from TRBV11-3 and TRBJ2-3; 7 bases fit TRBD1. The CDR3 is 16 amino acids. Trimming cost V 5 bases and J 3 bases; bases outside gene matches: 11. The V gene's germline CDR1 is SGHNT and CDR2 YENEEA. Variable domain in full (rest from reference TRBV11-3 and TRBJ2-3): EAGVVQSPRYKIIEKKQPVAFWCNPISGHNTLYWYLQNLGQGPELLIRYENEEAVDDSQLPKDRFSAERLKGVDSTLKIQPAELGDSAVYLCASSHRGLGVTDTQYFGPGTRLTVL.

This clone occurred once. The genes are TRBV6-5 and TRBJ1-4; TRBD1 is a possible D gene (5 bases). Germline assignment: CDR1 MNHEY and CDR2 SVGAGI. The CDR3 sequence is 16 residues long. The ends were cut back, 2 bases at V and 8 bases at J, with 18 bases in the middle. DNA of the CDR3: TGTGCCAGCAGTTACGGCGGGGCCTTGGTGGAGGAAAAACTGTTTTTT. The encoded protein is CASSYGGALVEEKLFF.

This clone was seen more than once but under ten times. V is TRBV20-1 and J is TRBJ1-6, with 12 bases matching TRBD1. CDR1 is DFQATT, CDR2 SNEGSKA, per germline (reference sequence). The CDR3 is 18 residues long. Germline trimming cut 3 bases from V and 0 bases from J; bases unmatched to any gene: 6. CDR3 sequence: CSASKGQGASSYNSPLHF. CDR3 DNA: TGCAGTGCTAGTAAGGGACAGGGGGCCAGCTCCTATAATTCACCCCTCCACTTT.

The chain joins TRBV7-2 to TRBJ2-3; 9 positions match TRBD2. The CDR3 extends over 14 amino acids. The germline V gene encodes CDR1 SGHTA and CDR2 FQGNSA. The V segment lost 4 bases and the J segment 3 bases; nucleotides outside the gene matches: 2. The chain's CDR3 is CASSSLAGTDTQYF. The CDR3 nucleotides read TGTGCCAGCAGCTCCCTAGCGGGAACAGATACGCAGTATTTT.

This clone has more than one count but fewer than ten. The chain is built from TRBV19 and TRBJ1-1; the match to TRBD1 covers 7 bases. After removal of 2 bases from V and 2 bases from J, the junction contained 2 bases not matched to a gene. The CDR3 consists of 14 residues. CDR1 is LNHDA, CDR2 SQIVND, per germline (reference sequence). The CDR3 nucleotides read TGTGCCAGTAGTATAACAGGGGCAAACACTGAAGCTTTCTTT. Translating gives CASSITGANTEAFF.

The CDR3 DNA reads as TGCAGCGTCCACAGGGGCGAGGACACTGAAGCTTTCTTT. This encodes CSVHRGEDTEAFF. V and J are TRBV29-1 and TRBJ1-1, with 7 bases matching TRBD1. Per germline, CDR1 SQVTM and CDR2 ANQGSEA. CDR3 length: 13 residues. After removal of 6 bases from V and 3 bases from J, the junction contained 7 bases not matched to a gene.

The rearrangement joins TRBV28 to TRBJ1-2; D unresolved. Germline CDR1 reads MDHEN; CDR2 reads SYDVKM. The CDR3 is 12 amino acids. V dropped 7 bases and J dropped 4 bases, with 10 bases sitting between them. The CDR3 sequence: CASNKEGYGYTF. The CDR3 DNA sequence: TGTGCCAGCAATAAGGAGGGCTATGGCTACACCTTC.

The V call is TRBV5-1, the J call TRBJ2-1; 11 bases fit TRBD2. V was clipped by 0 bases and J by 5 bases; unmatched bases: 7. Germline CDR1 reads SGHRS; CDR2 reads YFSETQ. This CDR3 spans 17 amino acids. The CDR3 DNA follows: TGCGCCAGCAGCTTGGAGCTAGCGGGAGGCGTGAACAATGAGCAGTTCTTC. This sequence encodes CASSLELAGGVNNEQFF.

CDR3: CASSPRQGEGYTF. The CDR3 bases are TGTGCCAGCAGCCCTCGACAGGGGGAGGGCTACACCTTC. The chain carries TRBV14 and TRBJ1-2; 9 bases agree with TRBD1. CDR1 is SGHDN and CDR2 is FVKESK in the germline V gene. This CDR3 is 13 amino acids long. V lost 4 bases, J lost 8 bases, and 5 bases stayed unmatched. Full variable domain (outside the CDR3, taken from reference TRBV14 and TRBJ1-2): EAGVTQFPSHSVIEKGQTVTLRCDPISGHDNLYWYRRVMGKEIKFLLHFVKESKQDESGMPNNRFLAERTGGTYSTLKVQPAELEDSGVYFCASSPRQGEGYTFGSGTRLTVV.

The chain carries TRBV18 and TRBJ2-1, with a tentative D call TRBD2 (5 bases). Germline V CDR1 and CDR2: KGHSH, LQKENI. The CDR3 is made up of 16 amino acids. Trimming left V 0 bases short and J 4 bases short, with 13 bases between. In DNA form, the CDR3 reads TGTGCCAGCTCACCACCTGGAGGCCAGGCATACAATGAGCAGTTCTTC. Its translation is CASSPPGGQAYNEQFF.

DNA of the CDR3: TGTGCCAGCAGTGTAGGGACAGGGGGCTCCGAGCAGTACTTC. As protein: CASSVGTGGSEQYF. This sequence joins TRBV2 and TRBJ2-7; 12 bases align to TRBD1. V gave up 4 bases and J gave up 6 bases; unmatched junction bases: 4. The CDR3 is 14 amino acids. The V gene's germline CDR1 is SNHLY and CDR2 FYNNEI.

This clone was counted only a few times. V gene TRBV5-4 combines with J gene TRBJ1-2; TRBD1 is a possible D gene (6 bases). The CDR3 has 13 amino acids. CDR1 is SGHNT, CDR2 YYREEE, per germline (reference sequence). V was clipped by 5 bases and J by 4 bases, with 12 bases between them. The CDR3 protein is CASRGGGFYGYTF. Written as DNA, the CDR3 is TGTGCCAGCAGAGGGGGAGGGTTCTATGGCTACACCTTC.

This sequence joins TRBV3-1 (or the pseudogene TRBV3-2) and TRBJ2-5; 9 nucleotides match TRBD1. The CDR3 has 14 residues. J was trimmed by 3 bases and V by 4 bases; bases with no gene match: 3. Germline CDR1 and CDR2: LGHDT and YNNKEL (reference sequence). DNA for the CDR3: TGTGCCAGCAGCCCCGGGACAGGGAAAGAGACCCAGTACTTC. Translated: CASSPGTGKETQYF.

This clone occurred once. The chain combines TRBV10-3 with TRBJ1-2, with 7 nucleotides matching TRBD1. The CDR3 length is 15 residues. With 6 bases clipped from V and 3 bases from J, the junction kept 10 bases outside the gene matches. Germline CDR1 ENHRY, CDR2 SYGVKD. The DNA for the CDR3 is TGTGCCATCAGCCCAGACAGGGAAGGGGACTATGGCTACACCTTC. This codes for CAISPDREGDYGYTF.

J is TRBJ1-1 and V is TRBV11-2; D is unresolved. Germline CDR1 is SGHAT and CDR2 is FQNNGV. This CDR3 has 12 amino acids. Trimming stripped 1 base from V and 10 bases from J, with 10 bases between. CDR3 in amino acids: CASSLVYAGAFF. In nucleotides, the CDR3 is TGTGCCAGCAGCTTAGTGTACGCGGGAGCTTTCTTT.

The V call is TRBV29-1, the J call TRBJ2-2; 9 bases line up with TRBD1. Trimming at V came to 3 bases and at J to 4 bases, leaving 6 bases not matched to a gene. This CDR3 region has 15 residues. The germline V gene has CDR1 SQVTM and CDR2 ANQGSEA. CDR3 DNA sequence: TGCAGCGTTGAGGCACAGGGGGCGGGCACCGGGGAGCTGTTTTTT. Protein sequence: CSVEAQGAGTGELFF.

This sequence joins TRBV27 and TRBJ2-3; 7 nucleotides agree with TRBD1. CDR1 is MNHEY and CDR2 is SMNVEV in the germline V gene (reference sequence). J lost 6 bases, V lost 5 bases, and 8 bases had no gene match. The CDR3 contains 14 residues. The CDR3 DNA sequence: TGTGCCAGCAGTCTTAGACAGGGCCCTGATACGCAGTATTTT. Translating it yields CASSLRQGPDTQYF.